This TCR beta chain was identified during a study of blood T cell repertoires in COVID-19. Profiling relied on immunoSEQ multiplex PCR, and the TCRdb table lists in-frame clones only, not all of them. The sample has some 47,000 clones, 90% seen once; the top ten hold approximately 5%. The CDR3 totals 13 residues. Germline CDR1 is LNHDA and CDR2 is SQIVND (reference sequence). V gave up 3 bases and J gave up 6 bases; unmatched junction bases: 3. Sequencing was performed on peripheral blood. The sequence derives from a man aged 70-80 years with acute or convalescent COVID-19. The chain combines TRBV19 with TRBJ2-7; TRBD2 agrees at 9 bases. CDR3 DNA sequence: TGTGCCAGTAGTATTTTGCGGGGGGGCGAGCAGTACTTC. It is translated as CASSILRGGEQYF.